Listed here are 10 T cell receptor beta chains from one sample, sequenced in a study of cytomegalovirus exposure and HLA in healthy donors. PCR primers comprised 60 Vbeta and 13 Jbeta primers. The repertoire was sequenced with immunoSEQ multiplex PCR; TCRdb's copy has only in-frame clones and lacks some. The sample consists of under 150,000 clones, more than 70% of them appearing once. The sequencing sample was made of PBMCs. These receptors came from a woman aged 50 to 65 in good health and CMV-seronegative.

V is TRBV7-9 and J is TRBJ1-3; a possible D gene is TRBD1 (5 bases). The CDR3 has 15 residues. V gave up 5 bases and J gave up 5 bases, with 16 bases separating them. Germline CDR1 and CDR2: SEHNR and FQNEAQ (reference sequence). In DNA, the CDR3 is TGTGCCAGCAGCCCAACTGGGAGGGGCAGAAACACCATATATTTT. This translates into CASSPTGRGRNTIYF.

This CDR3 reads CASSEALRGVQPQHF. The CDR3, as DNA: TGTGCCAGCAGTGAAGCGCTTAGGGGTGTTCAGCCCCAGCATTTT. The chain links TRBV2 to TRBJ1-5; possibly TRBD1 for D (5 bases). Trimming removed 0 bases at V and 6 bases at J, with 12 bases between. The V gene's germline CDR1 is SNHLY and CDR2 FYNNEI. The CDR3 runs to 15 residues.

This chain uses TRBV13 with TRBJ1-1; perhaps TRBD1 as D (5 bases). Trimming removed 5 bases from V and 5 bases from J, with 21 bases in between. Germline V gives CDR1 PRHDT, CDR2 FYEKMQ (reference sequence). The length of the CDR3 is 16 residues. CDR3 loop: CASSPRKGKGRTEAFF. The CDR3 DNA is TGTGCCAGCAGCCCCAGGAAAGGTAAGGGGAGGACTGAAGCTTTCTTT.

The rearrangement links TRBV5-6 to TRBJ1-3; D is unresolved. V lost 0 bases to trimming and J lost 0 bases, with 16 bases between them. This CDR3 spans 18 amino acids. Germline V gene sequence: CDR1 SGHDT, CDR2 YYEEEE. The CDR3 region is CASSLGLGQRSSGNTIYF. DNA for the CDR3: TGTGCCAGCAGCTTGGGCCTCGGCCAGCGAAGCTCTGGAAACACCATATATTTT.

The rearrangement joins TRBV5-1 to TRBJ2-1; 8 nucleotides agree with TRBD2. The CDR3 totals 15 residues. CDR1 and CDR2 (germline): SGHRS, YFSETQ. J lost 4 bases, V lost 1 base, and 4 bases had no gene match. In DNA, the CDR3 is TGCGCCAGCAGCTTGTCTCCGGGGGGGTACAATGAGCAGTTCTTC. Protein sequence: CASSLSPGGYNEQFF.

CDR3 coding DNA: TGTGCCAGCAGCTCTACAGGGATTACCTACGAGCAGTACTTC. Translated, it gives CASSSTGITYEQYF. This chain joins TRBV7-9 and TRBJ2-7; D perhaps matches TRBD1 (6 bases). Trimming took off 4 bases at V and 2 bases at J, with 12 bases between the two ends. The CDR3 consists of 14 residues. Germline loops: CDR1 SEHNR, CDR2 FQNEAQ (reference sequence).

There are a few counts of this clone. As DNA, the CDR3 is TGTGCCTGGTTACAGGAGAGCAATCAGCCCCAGCATTTT. It specifies CAWLQESNQPQHF. J is TRBJ1-5 and V is TRBV30, with a weak D call TRBD1 (5 bases). CDR1 is GTSNPN, CDR2 SVGIG, per germline (reference sequence). The CDR3 is 13 residues long. Between the trimmed V and J ends, which lost 5 bases and 1 base, there was a span of 9 bases.

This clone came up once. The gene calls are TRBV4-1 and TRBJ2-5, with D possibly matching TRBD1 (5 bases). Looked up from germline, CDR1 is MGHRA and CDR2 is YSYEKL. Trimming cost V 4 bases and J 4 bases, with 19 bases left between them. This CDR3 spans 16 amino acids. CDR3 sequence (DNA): TGCGCCAGCAGCCTTGACCAGGGAATAGTGGGAGAGACCCAGTACTTC. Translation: CASSLDQGIVGETQYF.

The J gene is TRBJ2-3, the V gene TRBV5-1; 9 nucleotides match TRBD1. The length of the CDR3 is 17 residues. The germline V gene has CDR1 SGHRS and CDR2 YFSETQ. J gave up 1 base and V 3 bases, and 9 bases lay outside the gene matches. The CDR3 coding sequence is TGCGCCAGCAGCTCCCTTACCGGGACAGGGCGCACAGATACGCAGTATTTT. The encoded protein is CASSSLTGTGRTDTQYF. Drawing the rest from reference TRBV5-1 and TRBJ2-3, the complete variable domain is KAGVTQTPRYLIKTRGQQVTLSCSPISGHRSVSWYQQTPGQGLQFLFEYFSETQRNKGNFPGRFSGRQFSNSRSEMNVSTLELGDSALYLCASSSLTGTGRTDTQYFGPGTRLTVL.

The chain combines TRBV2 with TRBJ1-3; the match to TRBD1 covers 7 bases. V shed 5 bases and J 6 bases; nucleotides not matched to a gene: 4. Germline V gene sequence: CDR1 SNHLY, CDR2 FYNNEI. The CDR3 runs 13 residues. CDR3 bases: TGTGCCAGCAGTCCCGACAGGGTAAACACCATATATTTT. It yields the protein CASSPDRVNTIYF.